This entry lists 5 T cell receptor beta chains sequenced from one sample in a study of T-cell reconstitution after alpha-beta-depleted transplantation in children. Preparation of the TCRbeta library used unique molecular identifiers. TCRdb passed the PCR reads through MiXCR, listing each CDR3 protein once. Of 150,000 to 250,000 distinct CDR3 sequences listed, 13% to 15% are singletons. Sequences were derived from PBMCs from the stem cell graft donor, sampled from the stem cell graft. These receptors originate from a human donor who donated a stem cell graft to a child with acute lymphoblastic leukemia.

This clonotype was picked up many times. The chain carries TRBV5-1 and TRBJ1-1; D is possibly TRBD1 (5 bases). This CDR3 has 13 residues. V gave up 4 bases and J gave up 7 bases, with 14 bases separating them. Germline-derived CDR1 and CDR2 are SGHRS and YFSETQ. CDR3 nucleotides: TGCGCCAGCAGCCCGGCCAGGGAAGGTGAAGCTTTCTTT. Protein sequence: CASSPAREGEAFF. Full variable domain (outside the CDR3, taken from reference TRBV5-1 and TRBJ1-1): KAGVTQTPRYLIKTRGQQVTLSCSPISGHRSVSWYQQTPGQGLQFLFEYFSETQRNKGNFPGRFSGRQFSNSRSEMNVSTLELGDSALYLCASSPAREGEAFFGQGTRLTVV.

This clonotype was detected ten times or more. The chain uses TRBV12-3 or TRBV12-4 and TRBJ2-1; 8 bases agree with TRBD2. CDR3 length equals 15 residues. V gave up 3 bases and J gave up 6 bases; unmatched junction bases: 7. The CDR3 DNA follows: TGTGCCAGCAGTTTTCAGAGTAGCGGGGTCAATGAGCAGTTCTTC. Translation gives CASSFQSSGVNEQFF.

In this sample, this clonotype turned up many times. This chain uses TRBV4-1 with TRBJ2-1, with 8 nucleotides matching TRBD1. Germline CDR1 and CDR2: MGHRA and YSYEKL. J lost 6 bases, V lost 1 base, and 8 bases had no gene match. This CDR3 spans 16 amino acids. The CDR3 DNA sequence: TGCGCCAGCAGCCAAGTGGGCAGGGGGCGCTCCAATGAGCAGTTCTTC. This sequence encodes CASSQVGRGRSNEQFF.

This clonotype has a count of ten or more. This chain joins TRBV7-9 and TRBJ2-3, with TRBD2 matching over 8 bases. V was pared by 5 bases and J by 1 base, with 2 bases of the junction left unmatched. The CDR3 consists of 14 residues. Germline CDR1 is SEHNR and CDR2 is FQNEAQ (reference sequence). CDR3 region: CASSQTSGTDTQYF. The CDR3 region has the DNA TGTGCCAGCAGCCAGACTAGCGGCACAGATACGCAGTATTTT.

At least ten counts were recorded for this clonotype. CDR3 amino acids: CASSFTRANEQFF. DNA for the CDR3: TGCGCCAGCAGCTTCACCCGGGCAAATGAGCAGTTCTTC. V and J are TRBV5-1 and TRBJ2-1; D gene unclear. Germline lookup yields CDR1 SGHRS and CDR2 YFSETQ. The CDR3 loop spans 13 amino acids. Trimming removed 2 bases from V and 7 bases from J, with 10 bases in between.